This entry lists 11 T cell receptor beta chains sequenced from one sample in a study of T cell responses to AZD1222 COVID-19 vaccine (dated by TCRdb to the early 2020s). Receptors were amplified or captured by the immunoSEQ multiplex PCR assay. Here the immuneACCESS table is served through TCRdb, limited to in-frame sequences with V and J called. Missing clones are a known gap in these copies; in checked studies unresolved V genes cover under half, and the rest lacks a known reason. The table for this sample lists some 99,000 clones; roughly 87% of them were counted only once. Jointly, the top ten make up over 4% of the sample. The intended sense of this specimen's time point label: baseline before first vaccination. Material: peripheral blood, obtained on day 0 of AZD1222 vaccination. All receptors come from an adult in good health.

The chain joins TRBV4-1 to TRBJ1-4, with D unresolved. CDR3 length equals 13 residues. V shed 0 bases and J shed 8 bases, with 7 bases lying between them. Germline-derived CDR1 and CDR2 are MGHRA and YSYEKL. Here the CDR3 reads CASSQDLEEKLFF. The CDR3, as DNA: TGCGCCAGCAGCCAAGATCTGGAGGAAAAACTGTTTTTT.

The chain uses TRBV7-9 and TRBJ2-1; 16 positions match TRBD2. This CDR3 has 15 residues. CDR1 and CDR2 from the germline V gene are SEHNR and FQNEAQ (reference sequence). Trimming cost V 7 bases and J 7 bases; bases outside gene matches: 4. The CDR3 coding sequence is TGTGCCAGCACGAGGGGACTAGCGGGAGGGAATGAGCAGTTCTTC. Translation gives CASTRGLAGGNEQFF.

The V call is TRBV11-2, the J call TRBJ1-3; D might be TRBD1 (5 bases). The CDR3 runs 14 residues. CDR1 and CDR2 from the germline V gene are SGHAT and FQNNGV. The V gene lost 5 bases and the J gene lost 5 bases, with 13 bases spanning the gap. CDR3 protein: CASSQDSHRNTIYF. For the CDR3, the DNA is TGTGCCAGCAGCCAAGACAGCCATCGAAACACCATATATTTT. Full variable domain (missing parts from reference TRBV11-2 and TRBJ1-3): EAGVAQSPRYKIIEKRQSVAFWCNPISGHATLYWYQQILGQGPKLLIQFQNNGVVDDSQLPKDRFSAERLKGVDSTLKIQPAKLEDSAVYLCASSQDSHRNTIYFGEGSWLTVV.

This clone was seen a handful of times. This rearrangement joins TRBV7-2 to TRBJ2-3, with 9 bases fitting TRBD2. CDR3 length: 16 residues. Per the germline V gene, CDR1 is SGHTA and CDR2 is FQGNSA. Unmatched junction bases numbered 4, after V lost 3 bases and J lost 0 bases. This CDR3 is CASSFLTSGSTDTQYF. The CDR3 bases are TGTGCCAGCAGCTTTCTGACTAGCGGAAGCACAGATACGCAGTATTTT.

There are a few counts of this clone. The V call is TRBV7-3, the J call TRBJ1-5, with 9 positions matching TRBD1. CDR3 length: 16 residues. Per germline, CDR1 SGHTA and CDR2 FQGTGA. The junction had 13 bases not matched to a gene; V was cut back by 2 bases and J by 11 bases. Here the CDR3 DNA reads TGTGCCAGCAGCTTACATCGGACAGGGGTGCTTTGGGCCCAGCATTTT. Amino acid sequence: CASSLHRTGVLWAQHF.

The chain carries TRBV5-1 and TRBJ2-7; D remains ambiguous. This CDR3 is 14 amino acids long. From germline, CDR1 is SGHRS and CDR2 YFSETQ. Between the trimmed V and J ends, which lost 5 bases and 0 bases, there was a span of 12 bases. The CDR3 region is CASSDDGVSYEQYF. DNA of the CDR3: TGCGCCAGCAGTGACGATGGGGTCTCCTACGAGCAGTACTTC.

The chain employs TRBV5-4 and TRBJ1-2; D is possibly TRBD1 (5 bases). This CDR3 has 15 residues. V lost 4 bases and J lost 4, with 17 bases in between. Germline values: CDR1 SGHNT, CDR2 YYREEE (reference sequence). This CDR3 reads CASSIQTASGYGYTF. The CDR3 DNA sequence: TGTGCCAGCAGCATCCAGACAGCCTCGGGCTATGGCTACACCTTC.

The CDR3 sequence: CASPVEGPNSYEQYF. CDR3 bases: TGTGCCAGCCCCGTCGAGGGACCCAACTCCTACGAGCAGTACTTC. This chain uses TRBV18 with TRBJ2-7, with D tentatively TRBD1 or TRBD2 (5 bases each). The germline V gene encodes CDR1 KGHSH and CDR2 LQKENI. There are 15 residues in the CDR3. Trimming took off 8 bases at V and 0 bases at J, with 17 bases between the two ends.

This chain connects TRBV19 to TRBJ1-5; 10 bases line up with TRBD1. This CDR3 has 17 residues. The V gene's germline CDR1 is LNHDA and CDR2 SQIVND (reference sequence). V dropped 5 bases and J dropped 0; count of bases not matched to a gene: 7. CDR3 nucleotides: TGTGCCAGTAGTCTCACCGGGACAGGGGTTAGCAATCAGCCCCAGCATTTT. This gives the protein CASSLTGTGVSNQPQHF.

This sequence joins TRBV6-2 or TRBV6-3 and TRBJ2-7; a weak D match, TRBD1 (5 bases). Germline CDR1 reads MNHEY; CDR2 reads SVGEGT. Trimming shortened V by 4 bases and J by 3 bases, and 10 bases separated the two germline ends. This CDR3 spans 13 amino acids. The CDR3 here is CASSSGQDYEQYF. The CDR3, as DNA: TGTGCCAGCAGTTCAGGACAAGACTACGAGCAGTACTTC.

The V call is TRBV18, the J call TRBJ2-3; D gene unclear. V was clipped by 3 bases and J by 1 base, with 11 bases between them. This CDR3 has 15 residues. Germline-derived CDR1 and CDR2 are KGHSH and LQKENI. Written as DNA, the CDR3 is TGTGCCAGCTCACCCTCGGCTCAGGGCACAGATACGCAGTATTTT. Protein product: CASSPSAQGTDTQYF. Looking up the rest from reference TRBV18 and TRBJ2-3 gives the full variable domain: NAGVMQNPRHLVRRRGQEARLRCSPMKGHSHVYWYRQLPEEGLKFMVYLQKENIIDESGMPKERFSAEFPKEGPSILRIQQVVRGDSAAYFCASSPSAQGTDTQYFGPGTRLTVL.